The 9 T cell receptor beta chains below were found in one sample sequenced in a study of shared clonotypes between healthy human individuals. Clones were sequenced by immunoSEQ multiplex PCR, and TCRdb holds only the in-frame ones, with some missing. The sample holds more than 550,000 clones; 80% to 95% are singletons and the top ten take 34%. The specimen was memory CD8+ T cells from PBMCs. Subset given: CD45RO+ cells pooled with CCR7-negative TemRA cells. All receptors come from a man between 18 and 29 years old in good health. Some clones in this sample may be carry-over from other donors' samples.

V gene TRBV7-8 combines with J gene TRBJ2-2; D might be TRBD1 or TRBD2, each matching 5 bases. This CDR3 comprises 16 residues. The germline V gene has CDR1 SGHVS and CDR2 FQNEAQ. Trimming stripped 5 bases from V and 0 bases from J, with 13 bases between. This CDR3 is CASSPTGLPNTGELFF. The CDR3 DNA sequence: TGTGCCAGCAGCCCTACGGGGCTACCGAACACCGGGGAGCTGTTTTTT.

This chain joins TRBV10-3 and TRBJ2-7; D is perhaps TRBD1 or TRBD2 (5 bases each). V was trimmed by 0 bases and J by 4 bases, leaving 16 bases between them. The CDR3 is made up of 16 amino acids. Germline CDR1 reads ENHRY; CDR2 reads SYGVKD. The CDR3 DNA follows: TGTGCCATCAGTGAGTCGTTGGGACCAGATACTTACGAGCAGTACTTC. This sequence encodes CAISESLGPDTYEQYF.

This clone appeared many times. The gene calls are TRBV5-4 and TRBJ2-1; 11 bases agree with TRBD2. CDR1 SGHNT and CDR2 YYREEE come from the germline V gene (reference sequence). V lost 0 bases, J lost 0 bases, and 11 bases stayed unmatched. The CDR3 runs 20 residues. CDR3 DNA sequence: TGTGCCAGCAGCTTGGGGCCCGGGACTAGCGGCAATTACTCCTACAATGAGCAGTTCTTC. Translation gives CASSLGPGTSGNYSYNEQFF.

A note on this clone: Different DNA sequences within this sample yield the same CDR3. The chain recombines TRBV27 with TRBJ2-7, with 8 nucleotides matching TRBD2. In germline, CDR1 is MNHEY, CDR2 SMNVEV (reference sequence). With V trimmed by 4 bases and J by 3 bases, 2 bases remained unmatched. The CDR3 is 13 amino acids. CDR3 DNA: TGTGCCAGCAGTTACAGCGGGAGCTACGAGCAGTACTTC. Protein sequence: CASSYSGSYEQYF.

V gene TRBV5-4 combines with J gene TRBJ2-2; TRBD2 agrees at 11 bases. CDR1 SGHNT and CDR2 YYREEE come from the germline V gene (reference sequence). The CDR3 spans 14 residues. V was pared by 8 bases and J by 4 bases, with 4 bases of the junction left unmatched. In DNA, the CDR3 is TGTGCCAGTACTAGCGGGAGCCCCACCGGGGAGCTGTTTTTT. Translation: CASTSGSPTGELFF.

The chain uses TRBV27 and TRBJ2-3; D ambiguous. CDR1 and CDR2 (germline): MNHEY, SMNVEV (reference sequence). V dropped 7 bases and J dropped 4 bases, with 6 bases sitting between them. The CDR3 runs 11 residues. In DNA form, the CDR3 reads TGTGCCAGCATCACTGCAGATACGCAGTATTTT. This encodes CASITADTQYF.

In its sample, this clone was seen once. This chain uses TRBV5-6 with TRBJ1-5; 7 bases agree with TRBD1. Germline V gene data show CDR1 as SGHDT and CDR2 as YYEEEE. V was pared by 1 base and J by 0 bases, with 10 bases of the junction left unmatched. The CDR3 is 18 residues long. The CDR3 here is CASSLYPGGDYSNQPQHF. The CDR3 DNA is TGTGCCAGCAGCTTGTATCCAGGGGGAGATTATAGCAATCAGCCCCAGCATTTT.

The CDR3 is CASSQEQLGAPSEAFF. CDR3 coding DNA: TGCGCCAGCAGCCAAGAACAGTTGGGTGCACCCTCTGAAGCTTTCTTT. The chain carries TRBV4-1 and TRBJ1-1; D is ambiguous. This CDR3 has 16 amino acids. Germline V gene sequence: CDR1 MGHRA, CDR2 YSYEKL. V gave up 0 bases and J gave up 6 bases, with 17 bases separating them.

J is TRBJ2-3 and V is TRBV6-4; TRBD2 aligns across 9 bases. Germline V lookup: CDR1 MRHNA, CDR2 SNTAGT. CDR3 length: 15 residues. J gave up 4 bases and V 4 bases, and 6 bases lay outside the gene matches. The CDR3 region is CASSALAGRADTQYF. As DNA, the CDR3 is TGTGCCAGCAGTGCCCTAGCGGGAAGGGCAGATACGCAGTATTTT.